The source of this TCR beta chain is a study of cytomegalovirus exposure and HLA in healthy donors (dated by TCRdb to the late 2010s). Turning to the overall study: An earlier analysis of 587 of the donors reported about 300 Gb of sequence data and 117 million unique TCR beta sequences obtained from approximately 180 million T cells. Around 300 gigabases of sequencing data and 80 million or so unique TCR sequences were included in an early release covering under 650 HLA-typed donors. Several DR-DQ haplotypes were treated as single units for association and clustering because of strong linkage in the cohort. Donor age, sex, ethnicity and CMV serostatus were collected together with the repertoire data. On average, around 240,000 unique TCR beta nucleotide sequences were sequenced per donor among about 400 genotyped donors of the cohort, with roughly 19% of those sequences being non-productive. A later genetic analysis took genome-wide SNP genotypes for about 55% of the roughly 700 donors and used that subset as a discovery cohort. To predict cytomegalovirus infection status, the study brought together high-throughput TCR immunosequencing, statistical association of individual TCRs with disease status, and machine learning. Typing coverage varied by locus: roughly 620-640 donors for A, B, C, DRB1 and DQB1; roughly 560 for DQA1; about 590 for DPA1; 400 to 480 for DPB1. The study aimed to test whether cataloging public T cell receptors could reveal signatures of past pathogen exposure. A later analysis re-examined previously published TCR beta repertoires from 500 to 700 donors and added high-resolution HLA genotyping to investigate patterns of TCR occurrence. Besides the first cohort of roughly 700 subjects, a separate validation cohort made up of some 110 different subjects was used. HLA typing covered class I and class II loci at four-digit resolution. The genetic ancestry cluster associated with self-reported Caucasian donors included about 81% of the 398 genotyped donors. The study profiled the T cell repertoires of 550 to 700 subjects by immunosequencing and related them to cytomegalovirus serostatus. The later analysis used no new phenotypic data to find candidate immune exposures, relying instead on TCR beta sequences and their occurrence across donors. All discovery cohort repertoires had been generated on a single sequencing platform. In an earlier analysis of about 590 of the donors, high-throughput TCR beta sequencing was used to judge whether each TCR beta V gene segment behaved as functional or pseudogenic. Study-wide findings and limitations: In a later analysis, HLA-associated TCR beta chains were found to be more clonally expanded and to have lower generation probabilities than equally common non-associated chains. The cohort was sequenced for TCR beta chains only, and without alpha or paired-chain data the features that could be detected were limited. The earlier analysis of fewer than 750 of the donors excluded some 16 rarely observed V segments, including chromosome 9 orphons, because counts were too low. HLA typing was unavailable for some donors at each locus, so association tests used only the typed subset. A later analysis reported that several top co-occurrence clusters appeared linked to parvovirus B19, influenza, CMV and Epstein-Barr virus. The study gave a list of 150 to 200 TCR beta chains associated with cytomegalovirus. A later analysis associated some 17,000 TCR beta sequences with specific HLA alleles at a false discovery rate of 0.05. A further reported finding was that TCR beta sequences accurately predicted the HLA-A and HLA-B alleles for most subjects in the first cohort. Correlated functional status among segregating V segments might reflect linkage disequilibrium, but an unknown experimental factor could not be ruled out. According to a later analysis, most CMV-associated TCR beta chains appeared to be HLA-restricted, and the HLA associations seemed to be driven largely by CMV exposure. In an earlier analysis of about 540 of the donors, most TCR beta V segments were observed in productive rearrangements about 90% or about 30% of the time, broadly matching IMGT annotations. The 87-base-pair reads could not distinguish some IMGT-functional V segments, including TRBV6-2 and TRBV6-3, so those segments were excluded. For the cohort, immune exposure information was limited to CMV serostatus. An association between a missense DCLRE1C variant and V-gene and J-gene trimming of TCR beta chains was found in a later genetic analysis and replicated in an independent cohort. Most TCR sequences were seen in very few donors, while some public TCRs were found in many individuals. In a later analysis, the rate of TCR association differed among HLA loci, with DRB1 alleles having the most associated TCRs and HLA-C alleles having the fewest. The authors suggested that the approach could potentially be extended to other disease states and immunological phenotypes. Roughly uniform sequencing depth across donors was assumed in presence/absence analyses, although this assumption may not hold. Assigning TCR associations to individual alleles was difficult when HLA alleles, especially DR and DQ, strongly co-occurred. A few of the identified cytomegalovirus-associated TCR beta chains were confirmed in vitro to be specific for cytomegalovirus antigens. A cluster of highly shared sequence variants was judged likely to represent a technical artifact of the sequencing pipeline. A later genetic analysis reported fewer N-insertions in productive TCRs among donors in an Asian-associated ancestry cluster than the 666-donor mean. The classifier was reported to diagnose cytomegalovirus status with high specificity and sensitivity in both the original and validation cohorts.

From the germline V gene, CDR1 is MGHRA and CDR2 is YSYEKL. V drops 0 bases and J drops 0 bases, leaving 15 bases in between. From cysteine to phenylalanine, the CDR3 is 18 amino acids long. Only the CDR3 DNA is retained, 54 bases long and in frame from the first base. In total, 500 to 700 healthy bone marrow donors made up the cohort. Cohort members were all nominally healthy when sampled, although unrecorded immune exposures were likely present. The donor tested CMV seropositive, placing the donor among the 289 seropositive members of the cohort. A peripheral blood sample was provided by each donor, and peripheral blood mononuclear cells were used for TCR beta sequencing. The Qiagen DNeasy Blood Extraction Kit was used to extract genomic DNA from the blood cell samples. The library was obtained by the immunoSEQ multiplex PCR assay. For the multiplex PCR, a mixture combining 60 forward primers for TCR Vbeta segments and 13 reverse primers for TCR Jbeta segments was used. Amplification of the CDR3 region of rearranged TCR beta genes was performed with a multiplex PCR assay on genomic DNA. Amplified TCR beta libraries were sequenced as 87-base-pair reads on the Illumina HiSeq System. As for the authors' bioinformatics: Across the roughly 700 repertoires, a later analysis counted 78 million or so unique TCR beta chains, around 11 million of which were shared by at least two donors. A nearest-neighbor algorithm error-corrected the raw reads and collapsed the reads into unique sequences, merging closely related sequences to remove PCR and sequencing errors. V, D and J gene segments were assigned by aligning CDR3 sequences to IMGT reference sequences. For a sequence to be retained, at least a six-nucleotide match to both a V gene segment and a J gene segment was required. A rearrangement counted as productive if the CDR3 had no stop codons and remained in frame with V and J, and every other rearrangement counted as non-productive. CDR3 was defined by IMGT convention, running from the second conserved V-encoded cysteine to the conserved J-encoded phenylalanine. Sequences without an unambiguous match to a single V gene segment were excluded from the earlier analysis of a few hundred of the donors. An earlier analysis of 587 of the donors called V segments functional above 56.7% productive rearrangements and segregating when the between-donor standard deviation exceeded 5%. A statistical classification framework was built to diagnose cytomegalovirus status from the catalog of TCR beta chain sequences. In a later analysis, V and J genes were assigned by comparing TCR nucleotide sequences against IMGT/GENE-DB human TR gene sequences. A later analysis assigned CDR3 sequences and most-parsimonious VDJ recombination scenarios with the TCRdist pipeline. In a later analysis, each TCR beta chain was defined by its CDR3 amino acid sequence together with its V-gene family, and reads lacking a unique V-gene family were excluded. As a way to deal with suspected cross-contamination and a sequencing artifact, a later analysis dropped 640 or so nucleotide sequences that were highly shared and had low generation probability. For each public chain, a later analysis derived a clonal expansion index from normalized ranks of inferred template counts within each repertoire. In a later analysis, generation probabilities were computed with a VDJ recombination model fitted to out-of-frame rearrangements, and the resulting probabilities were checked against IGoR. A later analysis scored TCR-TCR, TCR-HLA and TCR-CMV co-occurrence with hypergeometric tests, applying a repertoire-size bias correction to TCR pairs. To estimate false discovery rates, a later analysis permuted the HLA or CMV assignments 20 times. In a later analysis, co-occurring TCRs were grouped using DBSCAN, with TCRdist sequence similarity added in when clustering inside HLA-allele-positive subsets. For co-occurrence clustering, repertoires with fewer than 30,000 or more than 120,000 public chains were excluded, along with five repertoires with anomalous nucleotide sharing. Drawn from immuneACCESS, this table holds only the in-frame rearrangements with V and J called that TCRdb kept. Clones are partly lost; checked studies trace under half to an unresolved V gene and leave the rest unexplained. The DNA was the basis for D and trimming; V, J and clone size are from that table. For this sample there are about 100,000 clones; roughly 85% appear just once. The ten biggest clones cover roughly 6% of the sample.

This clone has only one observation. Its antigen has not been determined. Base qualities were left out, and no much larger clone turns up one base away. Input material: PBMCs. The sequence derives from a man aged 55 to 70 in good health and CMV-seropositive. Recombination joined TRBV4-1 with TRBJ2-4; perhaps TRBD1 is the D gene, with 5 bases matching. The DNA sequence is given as TGCGCCAGCAGCCAAGATTCCAGGGTAAGTGTAGCCAAAAACATTCAGTACTTC. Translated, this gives CASSQDSRVSVAKNIQYF.